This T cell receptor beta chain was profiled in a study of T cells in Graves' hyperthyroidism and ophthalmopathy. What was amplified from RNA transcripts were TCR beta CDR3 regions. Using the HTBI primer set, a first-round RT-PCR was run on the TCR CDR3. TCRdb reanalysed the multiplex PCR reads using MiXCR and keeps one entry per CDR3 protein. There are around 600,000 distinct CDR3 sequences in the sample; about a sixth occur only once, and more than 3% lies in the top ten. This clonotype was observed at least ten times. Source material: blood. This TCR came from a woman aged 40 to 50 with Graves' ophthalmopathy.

This CDR3 is CASSFQGTHSNQPQHF. The DNA for the CDR3 is TGTGCCAGCAGCTTTCAGGGGACGCATAGCAATCAGCCCCAGCATTTT. The rearrangement joins TRBV7-2 to TRBJ1-5; D perhaps matches TRBD1 (6 bases). The CDR3 spans 16 residues. Germline assignment: CDR1 SGHTA and CDR2 FQGNSA. Trimming pared 3 bases from V and 0 bases from J, leaving 12 bases between.